The 4 T cell receptor beta chains listed next were all sequenced from one sample in a study of beta chain features in type 1 diabetes. Overall study findings and caveats: There was a moderate but significant shortening of TCRB CDR3s in all four CD4+ subsets of Type 1 diabetes patients.

TCRB transcripts that were expressed got sequenced, as all of the isolated RNA had been reverse transcribed. Libraries were prepared by immunoSEQ multiplex PCR; TCRdb keeps only in-frame clonotypes and omits some of them. The sample lists more than 550,000 clones; over 12% were seen once. Their recognized antigens are unknown. Source material: naive CD4+ T cells from blood. Receptors were obtained from a man younger than 30 with type 1 diabetes.

This clone showed up just a few times. This chain connects TRBV10-3 to TRBJ1-6, with D possibly TRBD1 on 6 matching bases. Between the trimmed V and J ends, which lost 3 bases and 10 bases, there was a span of 13 bases. Germline CDR1 ENHRY, CDR2 SYGVKD. The CDR3 loop spans 14 amino acids. The CDR3 DNA is TGTGCCATCAGTGACCGGGACATGTGGTCACCCCTCCACTTT. This encodes CAISDRDMWSPLHF.

The sample holds a few counts of this clone. The sample has other DNA sequences that encode this CDR3 too. The V call is TRBV5-1, the J call TRBJ1-2; D remains ambiguous. Germline loops: CDR1 SGHRS, CDR2 YFSETQ. Deletions cut 0 bases from V and 2 bases from J, with 5 bases between. The CDR3 is 13 residues long. The CDR3 nucleotides read TGCGCCAGCAGCTTGGAAGGGAACTATGGCTACACCTTC. Translating it yields CASSLEGNYGYTF.

This clone has a handful of counts. The chain uses TRBV18 and TRBJ2-5, with 10 bases matching TRBD1. The CDR3 totals 15 residues. J lost 7 bases, V lost 3 bases, and 8 bases had no gene match. The germline V gene has CDR1 KGHSH and CDR2 LQKENI. CDR3 bases: TGTGCCAGCTCACCGTCGGGACAGGGGATAGTGACCCAGTACTTC. Translation: CASSPSGQGIVTQYF.

The V call is TRBV28, the J call TRBJ2-1; 11 nucleotides agree with TRBD1. The CDR3 contains 17 residues. V shed 5 bases and J 6 bases; nucleotides not matched to a gene: 12. Germline V lookup: CDR1 MDHEN, CDR2 SYDVKM. The CDR3 DNA follows: TGTGCCAGCAGTCTAACCCCCGGGACAGGGGGTTTCAATGAGCAGTTCTTC. Protein product: CASSLTPGTGGFNEQFF.